This T cell receptor (beta chain) was recorded in a study of T cells in Graves' hyperthyroidism and ophthalmopathy. General study findings and limits: Ophthalmopathy stood apart from stable hyperthyroidism in a 13 V-J model.

Regarding this clonotype: Its antigen is still unknown.

Germline values: CDR1 SGHAT, CDR2 FQNNGV. With 1 base clipped from V and 3 bases from J, the junction kept 5 bases outside the gene matches. The CDR3 consists of 15 residues. Amplification of TCR beta CDR3 regions used RNA as the template. The HTBI primer set was used in a first-round RT-PCR of the TCR CDR3. TCRdb re-derived calls from the multiplex PCR reads in MiXCR, one entry per CDR3 protein. The sample has 300,000 or so distinct CDR3 sequences; roughly 20% are singletons. Source material: blood. The J gene is TRBJ1-2, the V gene TRBV11-2, with TRBD1 matching 7 bases. The sequence derives from a woman in her forties or fifties with Graves' hyperthyroidism. This chain's CDR3 is CASSLADRADYGYTF. As DNA, the CDR3 is TGTGCCAGCAGCTTAGCCGACAGGGCGGACTATGGCTACACCTTC.